The rows below give T cell receptor beta chains drawn from one sample of a study of sequential checkpoint blockade in melanoma. Using immunoSEQ multiplex PCR, the repertoire was profiled, and TCRdb retains in-frame clones only, with some absent. The sample lists around 5,000 clones; about a quarter were seen once. The sequencing used tumor tissue (inferred from file names), collected from a patient given nivolumab and ipilimumab in sequence. These receptor sequences come from a human donor with melanoma. Both conserved end residues are part of each CDR3. D genes are given only for firm matches. Some rows mark clone size as missing; the rest say once, few, many or name a class of expanded clone.

D gene: -
CDR3 length: 16
V gene: TRBV25-1
clone size: -
J gene: TRBJ2-1
CDR3 DNA: TGTGCCAGCAGTGAATTGTTAGGGCTGGAGGGAGGTGAGCAGTTCTTC
CDR3 protein: CASSELLGLEGGEQFF

D gene: -
CDR3 length: 13
V gene: TRBV4-1
clone size: medium-sized
J gene: TRBJ2-7
CDR3 DNA: TGCGCCAGCAGCCAAGACGACGGCTACGAGCAGTACTTC
CDR3 protein: CASSQDDGYEQYF

D gene: -
CDR3 length: 16
V gene: TRBV6-8
clone size: few
J gene: TRBJ1-1
CDR3 DNA: TGTGCCAGCAGAGAACGGACAGCCCTTCGGAACACTGAAGCTTTCTTT
CDR3 protein: CASRERTALRNTEAFF

D gene: -
CDR3 length: 14
V gene: TRBV6-8
clone size: medium-sized
J gene: TRBJ2-1
CDR3 DNA: TGTGCCAGCAGTTATGGCGGGGGCGGCAATGAGCAGTTCTTC
CDR3 protein: CASSYGGGGNEQFF

D gene: TRBD2
CDR3 length: 18
V gene: TRBV6-8
clone size: few
J gene: TRBJ2-3
CDR3 DNA: TGTGCCAGCAGTACCCTAGCGGGAGGAGGGGGAAACACAGATACGCAGTATTTT
CDR3 protein: CASSTLAGGGGNTDTQYF

D gene: -
CDR3 length: 15
V gene: TRBV29-1
clone size: few
J gene: TRBJ2-1
CDR3 DNA: TGCAGCGTCGAACGGACCCGGACGGAGGGCAATGAGCAGTTCTTC
CDR3 protein: CSVERTRTEGNEQFF

D gene: TRBD2
CDR3 length: 20
V gene: TRBV4-1
clone size: few
J gene: TRBJ2-1
CDR3 DNA: TGCGCCAGCAGCCCCCGCTCTCTAGCGGGGGGGCATAGCTCCTACAATGAGCAGTTCTTC
CDR3 protein: CASSPRSLAGGHSSYNEQFF

D gene: TRBD1
CDR3 length: 15
V gene: TRBV28
clone size: medium-sized
J gene: TRBJ1-2
CDR3 DNA: TGTGCCAGCAGTTCCCACAGGGGGGAACTCTATGGCTACACCTTC
CDR3 protein: CASSSHRGELYGYTF

D gene: -
CDR3 length: 15
V gene: TRBV9
clone size: many
J gene: TRBJ1-4
CDR3 DNA: TGTGCCAGCAGTGAAAATCGGGCAGCTAATGAAAAACTGTTTTTT
CDR3 protein: CASSENRAANEKLFF

D gene: TRBD1
CDR3 length: 19
V gene: TRBV19
clone size: -
J gene: TRBJ1-5
CDR3 DNA: TGTGCCAGTAGTATTAAGGAGGGCACCCGGGACAGGATCAATCAGCCCCAGCATTTT
CDR3 protein: CASSIKEGTRDRINQPQHF

D gene: TRBD2
CDR3 length: 15
V gene: TRBV6-8
clone size: -
J gene: TRBJ2-5
CDR3 DNA: TGTGCCAGCAGTGAGGCGGGGGGACGGACGAGGACCCAGTACTTC
CDR3 protein: CASSEAGGRTRTQYF

D gene: -
CDR3 length: 17
V gene: TRBV15
clone size: -
J gene: TRBJ2-3
CDR3 DNA: TGTGCCACCAGCAGGCGTACCGGGACCCGAAGATCCCGGTGGCCGTATTTT
CDR3 protein: CATSRRTGTRRSRWPYF

D gene: -
CDR3 length: 15
V gene: TRBV19
clone size: -
J gene: TRBJ1-5
CDR3 DNA: TGTGCCAGTATCTCAAGGGGTTTGGGCAATCAGCCCCAGCATTTT
CDR3 protein: CASISRGLGNQPQHF

D gene: TRBD1
CDR3 length: 16
V gene: TRBV5-1
clone size: -
J gene: TRBJ2-2
CDR3 DNA: TGCGCCAGCAGCCCCCCTACAGGGGCGCACACCGGGGAGCTGTTTTTT
CDR3 protein: CASSPPTGAHTGELFF

D gene: -
CDR3 length: 16
V gene: TRBV11-3
clone size: many
J gene: TRBJ2-7
CDR3 DNA: TGTGCCAGCAGCTTCAGCGGACTAACGGGAAACTACGAGCAGTACTTC
CDR3 protein: CASSFSGLTGNYEQYF

D gene: -
CDR3 length: 14
V gene: TRBV11-3
clone size: many
J gene: TRBJ2-5
CDR3 DNA: TGTGCCAGCAGCTTGGGAGGGGGGGGAGAGACCCAGTACTTC
CDR3 protein: CASSLGGGGETQYF

D gene: TRBD2
CDR3 length: 16
V gene: TRBV15
clone size: -
J gene: TRBJ2-3
CDR3 DNA: TGTGCCACCAGCCCGGGGACTAGCAGAACGGCAGATACGCAGTATTTT
CDR3 protein: CATSPGTSRTADTQYF

D gene: TRBD2
CDR3 length: 14
V gene: TRBV6-8
clone size: many
J gene: TRBJ2-1
CDR3 DNA: TGTGCCAGCAGTTATAGCGGGGGGGCCGCTGAGCAGTTCTTC
CDR3 protein: CASSYSGGAAEQFF

D gene: -
CDR3 length: 15
V gene: TRBV11-3
clone size: -
J gene: TRBJ2-2
CDR3 DNA: TGTGCCAGCAGCGAGGACTCTCCGGGCACCGGGGAGCTGTTTTTT
CDR3 protein: CASSEDSPGTGELFF

D gene: -
CDR3 length: 14
V gene: TRBV9
clone size: -
J gene: TRBJ2-7
CDR3 DNA: TGTGCCAGCAGCGCATCGGACAGTACCTACGAGCAGTACTTC
CDR3 protein: CASSASDSTYEQYF

D gene: -
CDR3 length: 13
V gene: TRBV28
clone size: few
J gene: TRBJ2-7
CDR3 DNA: TGTGCCAGCAGTTTGGCCGACGGCTACGAGCAGTACTTC
CDR3 protein: CASSLADGYEQYF

D gene: TRBD1
CDR3 length: 13
V gene: TRBV30
clone size: -
J gene: TRBJ1-5
CDR3 DNA: TGTGCCTGGGCAAGGGGGCGAGGGCAGCCCCAGCATTTT
CDR3 protein: CAWARGRGQPQHF

D gene: TRBD1
CDR3 length: 16
V gene: TRBV9
clone size: few
J gene: TRBJ1-3
CDR3 DNA: TGTGCCAGCAGCGGACCAGAGACAGGGGTAGGAAACACCATATATTTT
CDR3 protein: CASSGPETGVGNTIYF

D gene: TRBD1
CDR3 length: 16
V gene: TRBV5-1
clone size: -
J gene: TRBJ2-2
CDR3 DNA: TGCGCCAGCAGCTCCGGGACAGGGGGCTACACCGGGGAGCTGTTTTTT
CDR3 protein: CASSSGTGGYTGELFF

D gene: -
CDR3 length: 12
V gene: TRBV6-8
clone size: medium-sized
J gene: TRBJ2-2
CDR3 DNA: TGTGCCAGCAAATTCGGCCCCCCGGAGCTGTTTTTT
CDR3 protein: CASKFGPPELFF

D gene: -
CDR3 length: 14
V gene: TRBV29-1
clone size: -
J gene: TRBJ1-3
CDR3 DNA: TGCAGCGTTGGCCTTGGAGCGGCTGGAAACACCATATATTTT
CDR3 protein: CSVGLGAAGNTIYF

D gene: TRBD2
CDR3 length: 12
V gene: TRBV29-1
clone size: few
J gene: TRBJ2-7
CDR3 DNA: TGCAGCGCCGCGGGAGGTCTGTACGAGCAGTACTTC
CDR3 protein: CSAAGGLYEQYF

D gene: -
CDR3 length: 16
V gene: TRBV2
clone size: -
J gene: TRBJ1-2
CDR3 DNA: TGTGCCAGCAGTGAATACGGACCCTCCCTGGGCTATGGCTACACCTTC
CDR3 protein: CASSEYGPSLGYGYTF

D gene: TRBD2
CDR3 length: 18
V gene: TRBV28
clone size: -
J gene: TRBJ2-5
CDR3 DNA: TGTGCCAGCAGTTTACGGGAAGATAGCGGGGGGGATCGAGAGACCCAGTACTTC
CDR3 protein: CASSLREDSGGDRETQYF

D gene: -
CDR3 length: 15
V gene: TRBV28
clone size: -
J gene: TRBJ2-7
CDR3 DNA: TGTGCCAGCAGTTTCCAACTCGGACGTAGTTCCGAGCAGTACTTC
CDR3 protein: CASSFQLGRSSEQYF

D gene: -
CDR3 length: 14
V gene: TRBV14
clone size: -
J gene: TRBJ2-2
CDR3 DNA: TGTGCCAGCAACGCAGATGCGAACACCGGGGAGCTGTTTTTT
CDR3 protein: CASNADANTGELFF

D gene: -
CDR3 length: 14
V gene: TRBV18
clone size: -
J gene: TRBJ1-1
CDR3 DNA: TGTGCCAGCTCACCAAACGCGGAGAACACTGAAGCTTTCTTT
CDR3 protein: CASSPNAENTEAFF

D gene: -
CDR3 length: 14
V gene: TRBV11-3
clone size: medium-sized
J gene: TRBJ1-5
CDR3 DNA: TGTGCCAGCAGCTTCGGAGGGGCAAATCAGCCCCAGCATTTT
CDR3 protein: CASSFGGANQPQHF

D gene: TRBD1
CDR3 length: 15
V gene: TRBV29-1
clone size: -
J gene: TRBJ2-7
CDR3 DNA: TGCAGCGTTGAGTCAAGAGAGACAGGGACCTACGAGCAGTACTTC
CDR3 protein: CSVESRETGTYEQYF

D gene: TRBD2
CDR3 length: 17
V gene: TRBV9
clone size: few
J gene: TRBJ2-1
CDR3 DNA: TGTGCCAGCAGCCCATCCCCGGGGGGTCCGGCCTACAATGAGCAGTTCTTC
CDR3 protein: CASSPSPGGPAYNEQFF

D gene: TRBD2
CDR3 length: 15
V gene: TRBV9
clone size: few
J gene: TRBJ2-5
CDR3 DNA: TGTGCCAGCAGCGTAAAGTGGGGGAGGGGAGAGACCCAGTACTTC
CDR3 protein: CASSVKWGRGETQYF

D gene: -
CDR3 length: 16
V gene: TRBV15
clone size: medium-sized
J gene: TRBJ2-1
CDR3 DNA: TGTGCCACCAGCGGCCAGGAGGGCCGGCTCTACAATGAGCAGTTCTTC
CDR3 protein: CATSGQEGRLYNEQFF

D gene: TRBD1
CDR3 length: 14
V gene: TRBV9
clone size: many
J gene: TRBJ1-5
CDR3 DNA: TGTGCCAGCAGCAAAGACAGGGGCCTTCAGCCCCAGCATTTT
CDR3 protein: CASSKDRGLQPQHF

D gene: TRBD1
CDR3 length: 16
V gene: TRBV4-1
clone size: -
J gene: TRBJ2-7
CDR3 DNA: TGCGCCAGCAGCCAATCCCCCGGGACAGGGCTCTACGAGCAGTACTTC
CDR3 protein: CASSQSPGTGLYEQYF

D gene: -
CDR3 length: 13
V gene: TRBV19
clone size: -
J gene: TRBJ1-1
CDR3 DNA: TGTGCCAGTAGTTTCGGGACCGTCACTGAAGCTTTCTTT
CDR3 protein: CASSFGTVTEAFF

D gene: -
CDR3 length: 17
V gene: TRBV6-8
clone size: -
J gene: TRBJ2-6
CDR3 DNA: TGTGCCAGCAGTTACTCGGCTCCGGGGGCTGGGGCCAACGTCCTGACTTTC
CDR3 protein: CASSYSAPGAGANVLTF

D gene: TRBD2
CDR3 length: 16
V gene: TRBV28
clone size: -
J gene: TRBJ2-7
CDR3 DNA: TGTGCCAGCAGCTCCGGGACTAGCGGGAGTGGCTACGAGCAGTACTTC
CDR3 protein: CASSSGTSGSGYEQYF

D gene: TRBD2
CDR3 length: 15
V gene: TRBV28
clone size: few
J gene: TRBJ2-2
CDR3 DNA: TGTGCCAGCAGTTCACTAGCGGGGGTGACCGGGGAGCTGTTTTTT
CDR3 protein: CASSSLAGVTGELFF

D gene: -
CDR3 length: 13
V gene: TRBV6-8
clone size: few
J gene: TRBJ2-7
CDR3 DNA: TGTGCCAGCAGTTACCGGGACTTATACGAGCAGTACTTC
CDR3 protein: CASSYRDLYEQYF

D gene: -
CDR3 length: 14
V gene: TRBV6-8
clone size: few
J gene: TRBJ2-5
CDR3 DNA: TGTGCCAGCAGTGCCTCAGTATCGCAAGAGACCCAGTACTTC
CDR3 protein: CASSASVSQETQYF

D gene: -
CDR3 length: 13
V gene: TRBV23-1
clone size: few
J gene: TRBJ2-1
CDR3 DNA: TGCGCCAGCACCACAGGATCCTACAATGAGCAGTTCTTC
CDR3 protein: CASTTGSYNEQFF